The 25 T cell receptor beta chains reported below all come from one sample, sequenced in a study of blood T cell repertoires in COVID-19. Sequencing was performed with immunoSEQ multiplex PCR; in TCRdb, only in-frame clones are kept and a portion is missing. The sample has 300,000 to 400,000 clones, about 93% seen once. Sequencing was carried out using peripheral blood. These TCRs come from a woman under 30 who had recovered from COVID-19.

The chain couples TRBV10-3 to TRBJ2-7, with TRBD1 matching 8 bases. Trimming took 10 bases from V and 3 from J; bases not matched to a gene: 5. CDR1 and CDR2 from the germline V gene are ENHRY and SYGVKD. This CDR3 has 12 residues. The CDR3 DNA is TGTGCCACCGGACAGGGAGGCTACGAGCAGTACGTC. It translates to CATGQGGYEQYV.

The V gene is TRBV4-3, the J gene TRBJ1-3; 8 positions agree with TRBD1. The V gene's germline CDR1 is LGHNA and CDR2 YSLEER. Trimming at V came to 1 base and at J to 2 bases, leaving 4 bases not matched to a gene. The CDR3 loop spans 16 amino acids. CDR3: CASSQGTQGAGNTIYF. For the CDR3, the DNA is TGCGCCAGCAGCCAAGGAACACAGGGGGCTGGAAACACCATATATTTT.

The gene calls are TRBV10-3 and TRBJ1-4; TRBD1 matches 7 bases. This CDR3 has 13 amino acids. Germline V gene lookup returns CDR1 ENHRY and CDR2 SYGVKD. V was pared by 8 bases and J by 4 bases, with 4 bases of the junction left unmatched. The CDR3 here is CAIGGQLNEKLFF. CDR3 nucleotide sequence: TGTGCCATCGGGGGACAGCTTAATGAAAAACTGTTTTTT.

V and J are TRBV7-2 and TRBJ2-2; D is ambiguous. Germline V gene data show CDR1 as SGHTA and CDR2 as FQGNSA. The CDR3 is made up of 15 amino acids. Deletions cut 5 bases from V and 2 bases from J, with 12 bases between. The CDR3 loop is CASSTDNRNTGELFF. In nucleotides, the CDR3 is TGTGCCAGCAGCACCGACAATAGAAACACCGGGGAGCTGTTTTTT.

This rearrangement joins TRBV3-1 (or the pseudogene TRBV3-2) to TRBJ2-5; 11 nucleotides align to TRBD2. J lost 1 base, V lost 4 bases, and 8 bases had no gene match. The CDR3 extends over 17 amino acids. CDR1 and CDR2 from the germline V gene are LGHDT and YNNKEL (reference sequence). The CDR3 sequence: CASSLPGLAGLQETQYF. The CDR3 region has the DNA TGTGCCAGCAGCCTCCCAGGACTAGCGGGCCTCCAAGAGACCCAGTACTTC.

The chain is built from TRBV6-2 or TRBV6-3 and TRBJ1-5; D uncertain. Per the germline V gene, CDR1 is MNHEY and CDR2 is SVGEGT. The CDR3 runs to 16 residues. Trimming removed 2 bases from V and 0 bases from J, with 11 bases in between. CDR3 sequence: CASSYPRRASNQPQHF. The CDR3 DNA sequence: TGTGCCAGCAGTTACCCAAGGCGGGCTAGCAATCAGCCCCAGCATTTT.

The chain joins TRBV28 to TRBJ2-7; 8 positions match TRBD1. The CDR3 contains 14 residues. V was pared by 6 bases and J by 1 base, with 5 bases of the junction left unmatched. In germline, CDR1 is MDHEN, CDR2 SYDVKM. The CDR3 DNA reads TGTGCCAGCAGGAAAGGACAGGGTTCCTACGAGCAGTACGTC. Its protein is CASRKGQGSYEQYV.

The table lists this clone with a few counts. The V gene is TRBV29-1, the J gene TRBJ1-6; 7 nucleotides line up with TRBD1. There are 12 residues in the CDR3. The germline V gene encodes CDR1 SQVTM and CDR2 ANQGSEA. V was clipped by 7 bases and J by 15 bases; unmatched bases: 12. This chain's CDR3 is CSAMIRDSVLHF. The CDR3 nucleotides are TGCAGCGCCATGATCCGGGACAGTGTCCTCCACTTT.

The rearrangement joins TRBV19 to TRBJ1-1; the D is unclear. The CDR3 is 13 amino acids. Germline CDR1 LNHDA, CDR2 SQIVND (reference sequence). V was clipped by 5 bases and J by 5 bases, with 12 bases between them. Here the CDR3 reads CASSSRRVTEAFF. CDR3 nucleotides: TGTGCCAGTAGTTCGAGGAGGGTAACTGAAGCTTTCTTT.

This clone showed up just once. CDR3 coding DNA: TGTGCCAGCAGTACCACGGGCAGTGGCGGGATGATCCAAGAGACCCAGTACTTC. As protein: CASSTTGSGGMIQETQYF. The rearrangement links TRBV27 to TRBJ2-5; possibly TRBD2 for D (6 bases). Per germline, CDR1 MNHEY and CDR2 SMNVEV (reference sequence). The CDR3 extends over 18 amino acids. The V and J ends lost 5 bases and 1 base respectively, with 23 bases between them.

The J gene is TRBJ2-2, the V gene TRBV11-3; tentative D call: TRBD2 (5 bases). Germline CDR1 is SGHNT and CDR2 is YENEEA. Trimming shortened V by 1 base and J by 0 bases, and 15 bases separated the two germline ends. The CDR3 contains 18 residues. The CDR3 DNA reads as TGTGCCAGCAGCTTAGGCCGGTGGGATAGCGCGAACACCGGGGAGCTGTTTTTT. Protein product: CASSLGRWDSANTGELFF. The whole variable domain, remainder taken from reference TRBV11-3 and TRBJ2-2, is EAGVVQSPRYKIIEKKQPVAFWCNPISGHNTLYWYLQNLGQGPELLIRYENEEAVDDSQLPKDRFSAERLKGVDSTLKIQPAELGDSAVYLCASSLGRWDSANTGELFFGEGSRLTVL.

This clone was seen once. The DNA for the CDR3 is TGCGCCAGCAGCTTGGGACATTCAGGCTCTGGGGCCAACGTCCTGACTTTC. Amino acid sequence: CASSLGHSGSGANVLTF. V is TRBV5-1 and J is TRBJ2-6, with D unresolved. This CDR3 is 17 amino acids long. In germline, CDR1 is SGHRS, CDR2 YFSETQ. V lost 0 bases, J lost 0 bases, and 10 bases lay in between.

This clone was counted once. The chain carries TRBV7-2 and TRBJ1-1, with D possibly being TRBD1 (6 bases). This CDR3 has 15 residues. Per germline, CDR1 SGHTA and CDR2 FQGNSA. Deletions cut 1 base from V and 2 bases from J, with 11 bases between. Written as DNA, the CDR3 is TGTGCCAGCAGCTTAGGGTCGGGGGGCAACACTGAAGCTTTCTTT. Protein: CASSLGSGGNTEAFF.

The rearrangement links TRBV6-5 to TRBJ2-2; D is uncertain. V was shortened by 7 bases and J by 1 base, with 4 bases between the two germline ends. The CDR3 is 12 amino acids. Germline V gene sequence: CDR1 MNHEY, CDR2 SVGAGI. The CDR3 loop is CASTRNTGELFF. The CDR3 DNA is TGTGCCAGCACCAGGAACACCGGGGAGCTGTTTTTT.

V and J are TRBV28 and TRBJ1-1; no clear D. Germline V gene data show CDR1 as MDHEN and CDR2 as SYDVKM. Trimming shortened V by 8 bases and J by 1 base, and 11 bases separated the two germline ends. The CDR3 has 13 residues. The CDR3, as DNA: TGTGCCAGCGTCGTCCTCCCGAACACTGAAGCTTTCTTT. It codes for CASVVLPNTEAFF.

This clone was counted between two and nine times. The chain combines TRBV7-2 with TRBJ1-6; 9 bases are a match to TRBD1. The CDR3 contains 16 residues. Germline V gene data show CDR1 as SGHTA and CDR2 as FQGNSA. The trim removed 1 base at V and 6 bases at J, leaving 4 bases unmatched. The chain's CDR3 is CASSLDSGQGNSPLHF. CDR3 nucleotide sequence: TGTGCCAGCAGCTTAGATTCGGGACAGGGTAATTCACCCCTCCACTTT. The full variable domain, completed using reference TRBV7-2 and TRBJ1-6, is GAGVSQSPSNKVTEKGKDVELRCDPISGHTALYWYRQSLGQGLEFLIYFQGNSAPDKSGLPSDRFSAERTGGSVSTLTIQRTQQEDSAVYLCASSLDSGQGNSPLHFGNGTRLTVT.

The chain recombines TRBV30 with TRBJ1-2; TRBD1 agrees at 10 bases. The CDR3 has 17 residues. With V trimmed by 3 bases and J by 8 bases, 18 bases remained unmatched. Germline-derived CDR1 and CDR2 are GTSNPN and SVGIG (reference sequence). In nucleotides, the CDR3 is TGTGCCTGGAGAGCTCCAGCCAAGATCTGGACAGGGGGAGGCTACACCTTC. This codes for CAWRAPAKIWTGGGYTF.

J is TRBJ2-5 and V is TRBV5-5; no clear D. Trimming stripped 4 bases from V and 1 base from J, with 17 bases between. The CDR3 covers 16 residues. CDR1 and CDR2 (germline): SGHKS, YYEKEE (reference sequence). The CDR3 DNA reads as TGTGCCAGCAGCCCACATCCGACATCGACCCAAGAGACCCAGTACTTC. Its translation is CASSPHPTSTQETQYF.

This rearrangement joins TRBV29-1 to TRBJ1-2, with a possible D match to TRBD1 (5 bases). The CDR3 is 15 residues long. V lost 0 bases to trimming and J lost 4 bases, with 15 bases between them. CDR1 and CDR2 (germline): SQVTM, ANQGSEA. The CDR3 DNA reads TGCAGCGTTGAAGATAGCATGACAGAGTCCTATGGCTACACCTTC. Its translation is CSVEDSMTESYGYTF.

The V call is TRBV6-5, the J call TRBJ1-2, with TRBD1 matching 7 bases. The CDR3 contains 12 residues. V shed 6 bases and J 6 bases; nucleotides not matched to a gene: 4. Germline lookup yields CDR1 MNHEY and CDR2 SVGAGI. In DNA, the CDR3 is TGTGCCAGCAGCGGGACAGTCAATGGCTACACCTTC. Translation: CASSGTVNGYTF.

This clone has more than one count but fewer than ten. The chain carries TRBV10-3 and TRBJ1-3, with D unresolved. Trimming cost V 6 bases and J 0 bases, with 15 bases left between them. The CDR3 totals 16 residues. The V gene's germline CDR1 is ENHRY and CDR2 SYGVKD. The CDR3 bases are TGTGCCATCAGCGGTCAGGAAGGCTACTCTGGAAACACCATATATTTT. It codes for CAISGQEGYSGNTIYF.

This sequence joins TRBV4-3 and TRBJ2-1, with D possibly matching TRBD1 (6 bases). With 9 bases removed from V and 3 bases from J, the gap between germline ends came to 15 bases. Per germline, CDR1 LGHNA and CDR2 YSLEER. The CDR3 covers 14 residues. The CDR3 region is CARCQDRVYNEQFF. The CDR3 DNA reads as TGCGCCAGGTGTCAGGACAGAGTCTACAATGAGCAGTTCTTC.

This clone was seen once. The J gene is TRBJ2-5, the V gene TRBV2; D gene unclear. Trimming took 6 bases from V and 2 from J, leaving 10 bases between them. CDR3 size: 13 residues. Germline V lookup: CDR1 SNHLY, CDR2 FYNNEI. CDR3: CASSADGQETQYF. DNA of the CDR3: TGTGCCAGCAGCGCCGACGGGCAAGAGACCCAGTACTTC.

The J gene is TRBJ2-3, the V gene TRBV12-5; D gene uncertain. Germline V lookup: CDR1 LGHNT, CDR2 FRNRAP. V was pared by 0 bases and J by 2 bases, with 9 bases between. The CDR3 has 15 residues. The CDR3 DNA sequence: TGTGCTAGTGGTTTGGTACGCTGGCTCACAGATACGCAGTATTTT. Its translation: CASGLVRWLTDTQYF.

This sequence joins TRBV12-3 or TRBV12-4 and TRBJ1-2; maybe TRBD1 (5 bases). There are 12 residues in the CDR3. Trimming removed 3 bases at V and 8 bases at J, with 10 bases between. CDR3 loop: CASSLESGGYTF. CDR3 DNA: TGTGCCAGCAGTTTGGAGTCAGGGGGCTACACCTTC.